This T cell receptor (beta chain) originates from a study of blood T cell repertoires in COVID-19. Study background: Acute and convalescent COVID-19 specimens originated in the United States, Italy and Spain. The analysed material was cDNA or gDNA that came from T cells, B-cell-depleted T cells, or PBMCs.

This CDR3 region has 14 residues. Trimming removed 3 bases from V and 7 bases from J; junction bases left unmatched: 3. Germline CDR1 reads SGHRS; CDR2 reads YFSETQ. Original data processing: Estimation of nucleated cell counts was performed using reference gene primer amplification. The assay was immunoSEQ multiplex PCR, and TCRdb's table has in-frame clones only and misses some. V, J and clone size derive from that table, while D and trimming were established from the DNA sequence. This table holds roughly 100,000 clones, about 76% found once. Only one count was recorded for this clone. The TCR was taken from a man at least 80 years old with acute or convalescent COVID-19. Sequenced: peripheral blood. J is TRBJ2-1 and V is TRBV5-1, with 11 nucleotides matching TRBD2. In DNA form, the CDR3 reads TGCGCCAGCAGCTCCGGGACTAGCGGAAATGAGCAGTTCTTC. This translates into CASSSGTSGNEQFF.